This record covers a single T cell receptor beta chain. This table comes from immunoSEQ multiplex PCR, and its TCRdb copy is limited to in-frame clones, with some not included. The sample contains 5,600 or so clones, 82% of which appear only once. The sample is drawn from a study of somatic mutations in cytotoxic T cells in rheumatoid arthritis. V lost 0 bases, J lost 7 bases, and 8 bases stayed unmatched. Germline loops: CDR1 SGHDT, CDR2 YYEEEE. The CDR3 runs 17 residues. Positive magnetic bead selection was used to isolate CD4+ and CD8+ cells; purity was checked by flow cytometry. This chain uses TRBV5-6 with TRBJ2-1; 12 nucleotides agree with TRBD1. This sequence originates from an adult with rheumatoid arthritis. Source material: CD8+ T cells sorted from blood. The CDR3 sequence: CASSLGAGQGAWNEQFF. In nucleotides, the CDR3 is TGTGCCAGCAGCTTGGGGGCGGGACAGGGGGCATGGAATGAGCAGTTCTTC.